Below, one T cell receptor beta chain is given with its context. The time point denotes: patch test 3, about 24 weeks after DPC sensitization. Specified treatment: therapeutic diphenylcyclopropenone sensitization with weekly scalp DPC. Germline V gives CDR1 MDHEN, CDR2 SYDVKM. This CDR3 has 15 amino acids. V shed 6 bases, J shed 0 bases, and the junction held 6 bases outside the gene matches. These data come from a study of human T cells and chemical hapten exposure. TCRdb recomputed calls from the RACE reads with MiXCR, one row per CDR3 protein. The data contain over 55,000 distinct CDR3 sequences, 12% of them singletons.

This sequence joins TRBV28 and TRBJ1-2; 8 nucleotides match TRBD1. This clonotype was sampled from a man younger than 45 with alopecia areata. Some clones in this sample may be carry-over from other donors' samples. This sample comprised whole blood, obtained in connection with sensitization to the hapten diphenylcyclopropenone (DPC). The chain's CDR3 is CASRATGGANYGYTF. Written as DNA, the CDR3 is TGTGCCAGCAGGGCTACAGGGGGAGCTAACTATGGCTACACCTTC.